These 31 T cell receptor beta chains were sequenced from one sample in a study of Graves' ophthalmopathy and Graves' hyperthyroidism. TCR beta CDR3 regions were amplified from RNA transcripts. The workflow started with a first-round RT-PCR run with HTBI primers and then moved on to a second-round multiplex PCR. TCRdb itself ran the multiplex PCR reads through MiXCR, one entry per CDR3 protein. The table lists a few hundred thousand distinct CDR3 sequences, roughly 15% of them singletons. The source material was peripheral blood. The receptors were sampled from a woman between 18 and 29 years old with stable Graves' hyperthyroidism.

The V and J genes are TRBV18 and TRBJ2-2; D gene ambiguous. The CDR3 runs 15 residues. CDR1 is KGHSH, CDR2 LQKENI, per germline. V was clipped by 6 bases and J by 1 base, with 12 bases between them. This CDR3 is CASSPTPLNTGELFF. CDR3 coding DNA: TGTGCCAGCTCTCCGACCCCCCTGAACACCGGGGAGCTGTTTTTT.

Remarks on this clonotype: A much larger clone lies a single base off, so this may be a read error. The J gene is TRBJ2-2, the V gene TRBV27; unclear D gene. The CDR3 consists of 14 residues. Germline CDR1 MNHEY, CDR2 SMNVEV (reference sequence). Here the CDR3 DNA reads TGTGCCATCAGTCCGTACAGGAACACCGGGGAGCTGTTTTTT. It yields the protein CAISPYRNTGELFF.

At least ten counts were recorded for this clonotype. CDR3 coding DNA: TGTGCCAGCAGTGGCAACAGGGGTGAGACCCAGTACTTC. Translating it yields CASSGNRGETQYF. The V and J genes are TRBV6-1 and TRBJ2-5; TRBD1 agrees at 7 bases. Germline V gene data show CDR1 as MNHNS and CDR2 as SASEGT. Trimming removed 4 bases from V and 5 bases from J; junction bases left unmatched: 4. This CDR3 comprises 13 residues.

This clonotype was recorded at least ten times. The V gene is TRBV10-1, the J gene TRBJ2-5; D assignment may be TRBD1 or TRBD2 (5 bases each). The CDR3 extends over 11 amino acids. Trimming removed 6 bases at V and 7 bases at J, with 9 bases between. CDR1 is WNHNN, CDR2 SYGVQD, per germline (reference sequence). Here the CDR3 reads CASSGTGTQYF. The DNA for the CDR3 is TGCGCCAGCAGCGGGACGGGGACCCAGTACTTC.

This clonotype was observed at least ten times. The genes are TRBV6-5 and TRBJ1-6, with D tentatively TRBD1 (6 bases). CDR1 is MNHEY, CDR2 SVGAGI, per germline. V was shortened by 2 bases and J by 10 bases, with 15 bases between the two germline ends. CDR3 size: 15 residues. CDR3: CASSYGQGLWSPLHF. CDR3 DNA sequence: TGTGCCAGCAGTTACGGGCAGGGGCTATGGTCACCCCTCCACTTT.

This clonotype was seen ten or more times. The chain combines TRBV2 with TRBJ2-7; a possible D gene is TRBD2 (5 bases). Germline V CDR1 and CDR2: SNHLY, FYNNEI. With 7 bases removed from V and 7 bases from J, the gap between germline ends came to 23 bases. The CDR3 runs 15 residues. CDR3 region: CASTLSASLGGEQYF. The CDR3, as DNA: TGTGCCAGCACGCTATCAGCCAGTCTGGGCGGGGAGCAGTACTTC.

This clonotype has a count of ten or more. The J gene is TRBJ2-7, the V gene TRBV29-1; 9 bases are shared with TRBD1. The CDR3 sequence is 15 residues long. CDR1 and CDR2 from the germline V gene are SQVTM and ANQGSEA. Losses at the gene ends were 6 bases for V and 5 bases for J; bases not matched to a gene: 14. CDR3 protein: CSVVPTGGRGNEQYF. The DNA for the CDR3 is TGCAGCGTAGTTCCCACAGGGGGCCGAGGTAACGAGCAGTACTTC.

This clonotype was counted at least ten times. The chain couples TRBV7-2 to TRBJ2-7; D call uncertain. Germline V gene sequence: CDR1 SGHTA, CDR2 FQGNSA. The CDR3 spans 13 residues. V lost 4 bases and J lost 2, with 9 bases in between. CDR3 loop: CASSSSVTYEQYF. The CDR3 nucleotides read TGTGCCAGCAGCTCGAGTGTAACCTACGAGCAGTACTTC.

At least ten counts were recorded for this clonotype. This chain uses TRBV25-1 with TRBJ1-1; 8 bases are shared with TRBD1. The junction had 6 bases not matched to a gene; V was cut back by 4 bases and J by 5 bases. The germline gives CDR1 MGHDK, CDR2 SYGVNS. The CDR3 covers 14 residues. The CDR3 loop reads CASSVQGAGTEAFF. The CDR3 region has the DNA TGTGCCAGCAGTGTGCAGGGGGCAGGTACTGAAGCTTTCTTT. The full variable domain, completed using reference TRBV25-1 and TRBJ1-1, is EADIYQTPRYLVIGTGKKITLECSQTMGHDKMYWYQQDPGMELHLIHYSYGVNSTEKGDLSSESTVSRIRTEHFPLTLESARPSHTSQYLCASSVQGAGTEAFFGQGTRLTVV.

There are many counts of this clonotype. This chain links TRBV2 with TRBJ2-7; D is ambiguous. In germline, CDR1 is SNHLY, CDR2 FYNNEI. The CDR3 runs to 10 residues. The germline V and J ends were trimmed by 3 bases and 7 bases, with 4 bases remaining between them. The CDR3 sequence: CASSDSEQYF. The DNA for the CDR3 is TGTGCCAGCAGTGATTCGGAGCAGTACTTC.

This clonotype occurred many times. The rearrangement joins TRBV2 to TRBJ1-5, with 7 positions matching TRBD1. CDR3 length: 14 amino acids. Trimming took 4 bases from V and 6 from J; bases not matched to a gene: 6. Germline assignment: CDR1 SNHLY and CDR2 FYNNEI. The CDR3 spells CASSGQGGTQPQHF. Written as DNA, the CDR3 is TGTGCCAGCAGTGGGCAGGGGGGAACTCAGCCCCAGCATTTT.

This clonotype was seen many times. The V gene is TRBV7-6, the J gene TRBJ2-7; maybe TRBD1 (5 bases). CDR1 is SGHVS and CDR2 is FNYEAQ in the germline V gene. Trimming removed 5 bases at V and 5 bases at J, with 16 bases between. CDR3 length: 14 residues. For the CDR3, the DNA is TGTGCCAGCAGCGCCAGGGAAAAAGGAAACGAGCAGTACTTC. Residues: CASSAREKGNEQYF.

Comment on this clonotype: A read error may account for a junction end that differs from germline. V and J are TRBV5-1 and TRBJ2-4; D possibly uses TRBD1 or TRBD2 (5 bases each). Germline V lookup: CDR1 SGHRS, CDR2 YFSETQ. The CDR3 contains 14 residues. The chain's CDR3 is CASSLDGAGNIKYF. In DNA form, the CDR3 reads TGCGCCAGCAGTTTGGACGGGGCCGGAAACATTAAGTACTTC.

In this sample, this clonotype turned up many times. The chain carries TRBV2 and TRBJ2-7; no definite D call. V was cut by 8 bases and J by 3 bases, with 8 bases left in between. Germline-derived CDR1 and CDR2 are SNHLY and FYNNEI. The CDR3 is 11 residues long. CDR3 nucleotides: TGTGCCAGCGTCAGACTCTACGAGCAGTACTTC. Translation gives CASVRLYEQYF.

There are many counts of this clonotype. V is TRBV20-1 and J is TRBJ2-5, with 7 bases aligning to TRBD1. The CDR3 spans 13 residues. CDR1 and CDR2 (germline): DFQATT, SNEGSKA (reference sequence). The J segment lost 3 bases and the V segment lost 7 bases, leaving 8 bases of the junction unmatched. The CDR3 DNA sequence: TGCAGTGGAGCACGACAGGGCAAAGAGACCCAGTACTTC. It encodes CSGARQGKETQYF.

At least ten counts were recorded for this clonotype. V gene TRBV27 combines with J gene TRBJ2-1; TRBD2 agrees at 8 bases. Germline V gene sequence: CDR1 MNHEY, CDR2 SMNVEV (reference sequence). The V gene end was trimmed by 3 bases and the J gene end by 6 bases; junction bases not matched to a gene: 4. The CDR3 contains 14 residues. CDR3 sequence reads: CASSFSGVTNEQFF. The CDR3 DNA follows: TGTGCCAGCAGTTTTAGCGGGGTCACCAATGAGCAGTTCTTC.

Of note for this clonotype: Compared with germline, one end of the junction differs, possibly owing to a read error. The chain recombines TRBV12-3 or TRBV12-4 with TRBJ2-4; 8 nucleotides agree with TRBD2. This CDR3 has 16 amino acids. In DNA form, the CDR3 reads TGTGCCAGCACCCTCAGCGGGGGCGCTTCCAAAAACATTAAGTACTTC. Translating it yields CASTLSGGASKNIKYF.

This clonotype has just a few counts. For the CDR3, the DNA is TGCGCCAGCAGCCAAGTGGTGGTGGATTCACCCCTCCACTTT. Amino acids: CASSQVVVDSPLHF. This chain uses TRBV4-1 with TRBJ1-6; no clear D gene. The CDR3 sequence is 14 residues long. V shed 1 base and J shed 8 bases, with 9 bases lying between them. Looked up from germline, CDR1 is MGHRA and CDR2 is YSYEKL.

This clonotype was detected ten times or more. The chain uses TRBV6-1 and TRBJ2-5, with D tentatively TRBD1 (5 bases). Germline CDR1 reads MNHNS; CDR2 reads SASEGT. The CDR3 has 14 residues. The germline V and J ends were trimmed by 0 bases and 7 bases, with 12 bases remaining between them. The CDR3 sequence is CASSEASGTGTQYF. The CDR3 nucleotides read TGTGCCAGCAGTGAAGCTTCCGGTACAGGGACCCAGTACTTC.

The chain combines TRBV6-1 with TRBJ2-2; no reliable D call. Germline loops: CDR1 MNHNS, CDR2 SASEGT. V was shortened by 7 bases and J by 4 bases, with 10 bases between the two germline ends. The CDR3 runs to 13 residues. For the CDR3, the DNA is TGTGCCAGCACCGACCCAGGCACCGGGGAGCTGTTTTTT. It translates to CASTDPGTGELFF.

This clonotype has a count of ten or more. The chain has TRBV19 and TRBJ2-5, with a weak D call TRBD1 (5 bases). The V end was cut by 1 base, the J end by 5 bases, with 11 bases between. The CDR3 is 14 residues long. Germline loops: CDR1 LNHDA, CDR2 SQIVND (reference sequence). Here the CDR3 DNA reads TGTGCCAGTAGTATAGCAGGGTTCAGCGAGACCCAGTACTTC. As protein: CASSIAGFSETQYF.

This clonotype came up many times. This sequence joins TRBV7-9 and TRBJ2-2; TRBD1 matches 7 bases. Looked up from germline, CDR1 is SEHNR and CDR2 is FQNEAQ (reference sequence). The V and J ends lost 5 bases and 4 bases, in that order; junction bases with no gene match: 4. The CDR3 contains 14 residues. In nucleotides, the CDR3 is TGTGCCAGCAGCCCGACAGGGCCCACCGGGGAGCTGTTTTTT. Its translation: CASSPTGPTGELFF.

This clonotype was counted at least ten times. V is TRBV6-4 and J is TRBJ1-2; TRBD1 is a possible D gene (5 bases). The V and J ends lost 4 bases and 5 bases respectively, with 11 bases between them. Germline assignment: CDR1 MRHNA and CDR2 SNTAGT. The CDR3 is 13 residues long. CDR3 sequence reads: CASSAGEGYGYTF. CDR3 coding DNA: TGTGCCAGCAGTGCGGGTGAGGGGTATGGCTACACCTTC.

Ten or more counts support this clonotype. This chain joins TRBV10-1 and TRBJ1-2, with a weak D call TRBD1 (6 bases). V was pared by 4 bases and J by 4 bases, with 10 bases between. CDR1 and CDR2 from the germline V gene are WNHNN and SYGVQD (reference sequence). This CDR3 is built from 13 residues. For the CDR3, the DNA is TGCGCCAGCAGTGCTCTCAGGGGCTATGGCTACACCTTC. This gives the protein CASSALRGYGYTF.

This clonotype was detected ten times or more. The rearrangement uses TRBV12-3 or TRBV12-4 and TRBJ2-2; TRBD2 is a possible D gene (5 bases). V gave up 3 bases and J gave up 4 bases, with 9 bases separating them. This CDR3 comprises 14 residues. The CDR3 loop reads CASSLGAPTGELFF. DNA of the CDR3: TGTGCCAGCAGTTTGGGAGCCCCCACCGGGGAGCTGTTTTTT.

In its sample, this clonotype was seen many times. The chain combines TRBV11-3 with TRBJ2-2; no clear D gene. CDR3 length: 14 residues. With 5 bases removed from V and 6 bases from J, the gap between germline ends came to 13 bases. Per germline, CDR1 SGHNT and CDR2 YENEEA. CDR3 in amino acids: CASSRLRGPGELFF. The CDR3 region has the DNA TGTGCCAGCAGCAGACTCCGAGGCCCCGGGGAGCTGTTTTTT.

This clonotype was observed at least ten times. V usage is TRBV5-1 and J usage is TRBJ1-1; no reliable D call. The germline V gene has CDR1 SGHRS and CDR2 YFSETQ. Trimming left V 0 bases short and J 1 base short, with 10 bases between. The CDR3 consists of 15 residues. The CDR3 DNA reads TGCGCCAGCAGCTTGGAACGGAAGTCGAACACTGAAGCTTTCTTT. Residues: CASSLERKSNTEAFF.

In this sample, this clonotype turned up many times. The V and J genes are TRBV27 and TRBJ1-5; D gene ambiguous. There are 13 residues in the CDR3. V was clipped by 3 bases and J by 5 bases, with 8 bases between them. CDR1 and CDR2 from the germline V gene are MNHEY and SMNVEV (reference sequence). DNA of the CDR3: TGTGCCAGCAGTTTTTCCGGATATCAGCCCCAGCATTTT. Protein product: CASSFSGYQPQHF.

This clonotype was detected only a few times. This clone may be a read error of a much larger clone one base away. This chain links TRBV27 with TRBJ1-1, with D maybe TRBD1 (5 bases). Germline values: CDR1 MNHEY, CDR2 SMNVEV (reference sequence). This CDR3 has 14 residues. The CDR3 protein is CASSYDSRNTEASF. The CDR3 DNA sequence: TGTGCCAGCAGTTACGACAGTCGGAACACTGAAGCTTCCTTT.

This clonotype was counted many times. This chain joins TRBV7-2 and TRBJ1-1, with a tentative D call TRBD1 (5 bases). Trimming removed 0 bases at V and 5 bases at J, with 13 bases between. Germline loops: CDR1 SGHTA, CDR2 FQGNSA. This CDR3 contains 15 residues. For the CDR3, the DNA is TGTGCCAGCAGCTTAGCGGGGGTAGCGAGAACTGAAGCTTTCTTT. Its protein is CASSLAGVARTEAFF. The full variable domain, completed using reference TRBV7-2 and TRBJ1-1, is GAGVSQSPSNKVTEKGKDVELRCDPISGHTALYWYRQSLGQGLEFLIYFQGNSAPDKSGLPSDRFSAERTGGSVSTLTIQRTQQEDSAVYLCASSLAGVARTEAFFGQGTRLTVV.

This clonotype appeared many times. The gene calls are TRBV11-1 and TRBJ2-5, with D tentatively TRBD2 (7 bases). CDR1 is SGHAT and CDR2 is FQDESV in the germline V gene (reference sequence). The germline V and J ends were trimmed by 4 bases and 2 bases, with 14 bases remaining between them. The length of the CDR3 is 15 residues. CDR3 DNA sequence: TGTGCCAGCAGCTCCTGGGAGGGGGGGCAAGAGACCCAGTACTTC. It codes for CASSSWEGGQETQYF. The variable domain in full, completed from reference TRBV11-1 and TRBJ2-5, reads EAEVAQSPRYKITEKSQAVAFWCDPISGHATLYWYRQILGQGPELLVQFQDESVVDDSQLPKDRFSAERLKGVDSTLKIQPAELGDSAMYLCASSSWEGGQETQYFGPGTRLLVL.